These 14 T cell receptor beta chains were all obtained from the same sample, sequenced in a study of response to subunit inactivated influenza vaccine (dated by TCRdb to 2016 to 2019). According to the study, the label for this sample's time point signals: 45 days after influenza vaccine administration. The library was prepared using RT-PCR. Instrument used: Illumina HiSeq 2500. TCRdb's own reprocessing of the public reads used fastp at Q25 and MiXCR and kept productive beta chains. Every CDR3 protein is listed once, alongside the most common genes and DNA of its rows. Recorded for this sample are about 160,000 distinct CDR3 sequences; about 11% of them occurred a single time. Clones ranked in the top ten supply 12% of the sample. The sequenced sample was non-naive T cells sorted from PBMCs, obtained more than 35 days after vaccination. What the cell subset or site label conveys for this sample: memory T cell fraction. All receptors come from a man between 50 and 59 years old who received an inactivated influenza vaccine. Donor details come from another sample of the same person, matched by shared clones.

The J gene is TRBJ1-4, the V gene TRBV20-1; 8 bases match TRBD1. CDR1 DFQATT and CDR2 SNEGSKA come from the germline V gene (reference sequence). J was trimmed by 7 bases and V by 3 bases; bases with no gene match: 10. CDR3 size: 15 residues. The CDR3 here is CSARPVTGAGEKLFF. CDR3 in DNA: TGCAGTGCTAGGCCAGTGACAGGGGCGGGTGAAAAACTGTTTTTT.

This clonotype has only a few counts. The chain is built from TRBV20-1 and TRBJ1-1; unclear D gene. The CDR3 is made up of 13 amino acids. Per germline, CDR1 DFQATT and CDR2 SNEGSKA (reference sequence). V was clipped by 8 bases and J by 3 bases, with 16 bases between them. This chain's CDR3 is CSQVQGQHTEAFF. CDR3 DNA: TGCAGTCAGGTACAAGGGCAGCACACTGAAGCTTTCTTT.

This clonotype was recorded many times. The rearrangement links TRBV12-3 or TRBV12-4 to TRBJ2-3; 9 bases match TRBD2. CDR3 size: 12 residues. The V and J ends lost 4 bases and 10 bases, in that order; junction bases with no gene match: 3. CDR3 DNA: TGTGCCAGCAGTTCTAGCGGGGCGGCGCAGTATTTT. As protein: CASSSSGAAQYF.

This clonotype has a handful of counts. The CDR3 reads CSAKVDHYGYTF. The CDR3 DNA sequence: TGCAGTGCTAAAGTGGACCATTATGGCTACACCTTC. The chain is built from TRBV20-1 and TRBJ1-2; D call uncertain. The germline V gene encodes CDR1 DFQATT and CDR2 SNEGSKA (reference sequence). The CDR3 sequence is 12 residues long. The germline V and J ends were trimmed by 4 bases and 5 bases, with 11 bases remaining between them.

The rearrangement joins TRBV15 to TRBJ1-4; the D is unclear. This CDR3 is built from 15 residues. V was shortened by 2 bases and J by 0 bases, with 7 bases between the two germline ends. Germline values: CDR1 LNHNV, CDR2 YYDKDF (reference sequence). In DNA, the CDR3 is TGTGCCACCAGCAGAATAGGCGCAACTAATGAAAAACTGTTTTTT. It is translated as CATSRIGATNEKLFF.

The CDR3 region is CASSHPLWRGAANYGYTF. In DNA, the CDR3 is TGTGCCAGCAGCCATCCTTTGTGGCGGGGGGCCGCTAACTATGGCTACACCTTC. The chain recombines TRBV5-6 with TRBJ1-2, with a weak D call TRBD1 (6 bases). The V end lost 4 bases, the J end lost 0 bases, and 22 bases lay between the germline ends. Germline V gene data show CDR1 as SGHDT and CDR2 as YYEEEE. CDR3 length: 18 amino acids.

This clonotype was counted ten times or more. The chain employs TRBV19 and TRBJ2-3; 11 bases are a match to TRBD1. The germline CDR1 and CDR2 sequences are LNHDA and SQIVND (reference sequence). The CDR3 sequence is 14 residues long. The V and J ends lost 6 bases and 3 bases, in that order; junction bases with no gene match: 2. The CDR3, as DNA: TGTGCCAGTAGGGACAGGGGGCGGACAGATACGCAGTATTTT. Protein product: CASRDRGRTDTQYF.

This chain joins TRBV15 and TRBJ2-5; D is undetermined. Germline CDR1 is LNHNV and CDR2 is YYDKDF (reference sequence). This CDR3 spans 14 amino acids. V gave up 5 bases and J gave up 4 bases, with 14 bases separating them. CDR3 sequence reads: CATSRKPHAETQYF. The CDR3 DNA follows: TGTGCCACCAGCCGTAAGCCGCACGCAGAGACCCAGTACTTC.

The table lists this clonotype with a few counts. V gene TRBV7-6 combines with J gene TRBJ2-5; no clear D gene. Germline CDR1 SGHVS, CDR2 FNYEAQ. The V end was cut by 5 bases, the J end by 2 bases, with 12 bases between. The CDR3 contains 14 residues. The CDR3: CASSAYISQETQYF. CDR3 in DNA: TGTGCCAGCAGCGCCTACATCTCTCAAGAGACCCAGTACTTC.

This chain links TRBV20-1 with TRBJ1-5, with TRBD1 identical over 9 bases. The V and J ends lost 3 bases and 4 bases, in that order; junction bases with no gene match: 19. The CDR3 is 19 residues long. Looked up from germline, CDR1 is DFQATT and CDR2 is SNEGSKA (reference sequence). The chain's CDR3 is CSASGGPGQGPNSNQPQHF. CDR3 sequence (DNA): TGCAGTGCTAGCGGGGGACCGGGACAGGGCCCGAACTCGAATCAGCCCCAGCATTTT.

The chain recombines TRBV12-3 or TRBV12-4 with TRBJ2-2; D not certain. Trimming shortened V by 5 bases and J by 7 bases, and 11 bases separated the two germline ends. CDR3 length equals 13 residues. In DNA, the CDR3 is TGTGCCAGCAGTACACCGGGCCGCGGGGAGCTGTTTTTT. Its protein product is CASSTPGRGELFF.

This clonotype was seen more than once but under ten times. V is TRBV10-1 and J is TRBJ2-4; D gene unclear. Trimming took off 4 bases at V and 0 bases at J, with 4 bases between the two ends. CDR3 length: 13 amino acids. Germline CDR1 and CDR2: WNHNN and SYGVQD (reference sequence). In DNA, the CDR3 is TGCGCCAGCAGTGGGGGAGCCAAAAACATTCAGTACTTC. It encodes CASSGGAKNIQYF.

The chain joins TRBV19 to TRBJ2-1; 7 bases align to TRBD1. The trim removed 3 bases at V and 7 bases at J, leaving 9 bases unmatched. This CDR3 is 15 amino acids long. Germline-derived CDR1 and CDR2 are LNHDA and SQIVND (reference sequence). CDR3 nucleotide sequence: TGTGCCAGTAGTATTTCTATAGGGGGCAGAAATGAGCAGTTCTTC. Amino acids: CASSISIGGRNEQFF.

This chain joins TRBV5-1 and TRBJ2-3; 8 positions match TRBD2. CDR3 length: 15 residues. Germline CDR1 reads SGHRS; CDR2 reads YFSETQ. The junction had 8 bases not matched to a gene; V was cut back by 4 bases and J by 4 bases. The DNA of the CDR3 is TGCGCCAGCAGCGGAAGAGCGGGAGACGCAGATACGCAGTATTTT. Translation: CASSGRAGDADTQYF.